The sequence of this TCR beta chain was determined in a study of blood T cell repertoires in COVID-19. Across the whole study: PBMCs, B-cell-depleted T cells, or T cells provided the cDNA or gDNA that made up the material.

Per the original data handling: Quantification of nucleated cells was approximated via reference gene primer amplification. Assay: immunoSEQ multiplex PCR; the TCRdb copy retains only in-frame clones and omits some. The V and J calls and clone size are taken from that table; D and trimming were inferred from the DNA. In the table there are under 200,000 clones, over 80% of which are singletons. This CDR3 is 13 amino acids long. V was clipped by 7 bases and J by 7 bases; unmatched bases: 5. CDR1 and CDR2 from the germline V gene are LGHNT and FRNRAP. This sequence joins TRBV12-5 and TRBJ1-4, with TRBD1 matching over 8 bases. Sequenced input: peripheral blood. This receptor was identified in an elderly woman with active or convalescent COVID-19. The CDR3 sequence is CASVGQGSEKLFF. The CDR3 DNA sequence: TGTGCTAGTGTCGGACAGGGTTCTGAAAAACTGTTTTTT.